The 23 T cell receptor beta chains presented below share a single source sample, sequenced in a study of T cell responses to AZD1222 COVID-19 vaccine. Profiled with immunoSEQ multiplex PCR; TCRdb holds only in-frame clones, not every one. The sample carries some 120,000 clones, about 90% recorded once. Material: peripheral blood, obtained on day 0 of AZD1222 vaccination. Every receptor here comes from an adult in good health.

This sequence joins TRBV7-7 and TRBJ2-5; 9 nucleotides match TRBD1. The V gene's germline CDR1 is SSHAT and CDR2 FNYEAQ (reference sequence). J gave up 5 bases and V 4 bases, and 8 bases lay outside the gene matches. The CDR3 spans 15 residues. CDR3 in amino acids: CASSYLGTGSETQYF. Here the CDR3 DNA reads TGTGCCAGCAGCTACCTCGGGACAGGGTCGGAGACCCAGTACTTC. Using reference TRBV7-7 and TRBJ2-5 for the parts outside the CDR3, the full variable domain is GAGVSQSPRYKVTKRGQDVTLRCDPISSHATLYWYQQALGQGPEFLTYFNYEAQPDKSGLPSDRFSAERPEGSISTLTIQRTEQRDSAMYRCASSYLGTGSETQYFGPGTRLLVL.

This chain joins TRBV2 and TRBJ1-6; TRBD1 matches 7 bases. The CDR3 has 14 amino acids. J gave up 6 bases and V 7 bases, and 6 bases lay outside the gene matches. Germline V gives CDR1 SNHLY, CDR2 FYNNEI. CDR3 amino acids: CASKSRQGNSPLHF. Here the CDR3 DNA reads TGTGCCAGCAAGTCCCGACAGGGTAATTCACCCCTCCACTTT. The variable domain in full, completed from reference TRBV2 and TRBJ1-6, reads EPEVTQTPSHQVTQMGQEVILRCVPISNHLYFYWYRQILGQKVEFLVSFYNNEISEKSEIFDDQFSVERPDGSNFTLKIRSTKLEDSAMYFCASKSRQGNSPLHFGNGTRLTVT.

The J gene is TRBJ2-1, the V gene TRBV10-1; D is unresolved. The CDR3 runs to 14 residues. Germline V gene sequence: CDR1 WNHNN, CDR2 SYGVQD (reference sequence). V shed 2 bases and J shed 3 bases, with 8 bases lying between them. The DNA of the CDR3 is TGCGCCAGCAGTGAGAAGCAGCTCTACAATGAGCAGTTCTTC. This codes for CASSEKQLYNEQFF.

The CDR3 sequence is CASSRWRTPPHEQFF. The CDR3 DNA sequence: TGTGCCAGCAGTCGATGGCGGACCCCCCCCCATGAGCAGTTCTTC. The chain is built from TRBV27 and TRBJ2-1; D not certain. The CDR3 sequence is 15 residues long. V gave up 5 bases and J gave up 8 bases, with 19 bases separating them. Germline values: CDR1 MNHEY, CDR2 SMNVEV (reference sequence).

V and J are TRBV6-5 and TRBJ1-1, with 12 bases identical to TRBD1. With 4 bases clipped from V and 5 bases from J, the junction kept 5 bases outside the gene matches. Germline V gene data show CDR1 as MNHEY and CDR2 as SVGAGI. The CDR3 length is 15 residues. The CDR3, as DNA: TGTGCCAGCAGTTCGGGACAGGGGGCGCGAACTGAAGCTTTCTTT. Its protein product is CASSSGQGARTEAFF.

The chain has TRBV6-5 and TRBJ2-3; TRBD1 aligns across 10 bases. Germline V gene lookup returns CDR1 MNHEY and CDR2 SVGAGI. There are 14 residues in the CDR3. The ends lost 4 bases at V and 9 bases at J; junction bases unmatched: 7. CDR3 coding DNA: TGTGCCAGCAGTTTCGACGACAGGGGGCCGACGCAGTATTTT. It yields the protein CASSFDDRGPTQYF.

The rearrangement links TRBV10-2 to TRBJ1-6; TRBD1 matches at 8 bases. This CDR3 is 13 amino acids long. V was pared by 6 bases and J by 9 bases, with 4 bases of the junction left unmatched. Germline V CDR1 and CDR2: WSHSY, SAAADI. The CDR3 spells CASRETGGSPLHF. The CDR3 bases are TGCGCCAGCAGGGAAACAGGGGGTTCACCCCTCCACTTT.

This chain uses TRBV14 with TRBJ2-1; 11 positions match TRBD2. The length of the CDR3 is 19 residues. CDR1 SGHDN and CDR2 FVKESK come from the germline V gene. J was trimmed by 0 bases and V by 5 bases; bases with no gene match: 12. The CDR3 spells CASSSLSSGGKRSYNEQFF. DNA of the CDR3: TGTGCCAGCAGCTCTCTCTCTAGCGGGGGGAAACGCTCCTACAATGAGCAGTTCTTC.

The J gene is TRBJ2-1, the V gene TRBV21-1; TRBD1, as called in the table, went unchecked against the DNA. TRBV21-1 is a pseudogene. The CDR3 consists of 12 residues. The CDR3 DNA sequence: TGTGCCAGCAGGTGGACAGACAATGAGCAGTTCTTC. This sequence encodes CASRWTDNEQFF.

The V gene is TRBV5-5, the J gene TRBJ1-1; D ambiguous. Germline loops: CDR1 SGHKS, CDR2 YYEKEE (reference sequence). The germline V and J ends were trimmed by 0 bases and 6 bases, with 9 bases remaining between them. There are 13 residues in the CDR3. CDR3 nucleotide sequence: TGTGCCAGCAGCTTGGCTCAGGTCCCTGAAGCTTTCTTT. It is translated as CASSLAQVPEAFF.

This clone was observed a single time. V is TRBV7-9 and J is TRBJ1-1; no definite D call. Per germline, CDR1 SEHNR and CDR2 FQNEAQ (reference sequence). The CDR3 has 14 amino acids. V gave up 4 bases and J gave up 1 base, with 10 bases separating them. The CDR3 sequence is CASSSLLRNTEAFF. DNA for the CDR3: TGTGCCAGCAGCTCCTTACTCAGGAACACTGAAGCTTTCTTT. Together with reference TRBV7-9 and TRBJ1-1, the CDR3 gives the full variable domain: DTGVSQNPRHKITKRGQNVTFRCDPISEHNRLYWYRQTLGQGPEFLTYFQNEAQLEKSRLLSDRFSAERPKGSFSTLEIQRTEQGDSAMYLCASSSLLRNTEAFFGQGTRLTVV.

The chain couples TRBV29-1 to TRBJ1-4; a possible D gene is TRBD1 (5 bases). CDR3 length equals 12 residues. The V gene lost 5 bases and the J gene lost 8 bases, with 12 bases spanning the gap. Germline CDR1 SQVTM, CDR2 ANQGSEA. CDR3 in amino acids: CSVLSGGEKLFF. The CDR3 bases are TGCAGCGTTTTGTCGGGGGGAGAAAAACTGTTTTTT.

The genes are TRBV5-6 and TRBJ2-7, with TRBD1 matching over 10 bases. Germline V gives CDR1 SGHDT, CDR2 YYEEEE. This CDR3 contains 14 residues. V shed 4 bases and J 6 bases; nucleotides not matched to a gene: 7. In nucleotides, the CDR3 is TGTGCCAGCAGCCGGCGACAGGGGGCCGGCGAGCAGTACTTC. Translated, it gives CASSRRQGAGEQYF.

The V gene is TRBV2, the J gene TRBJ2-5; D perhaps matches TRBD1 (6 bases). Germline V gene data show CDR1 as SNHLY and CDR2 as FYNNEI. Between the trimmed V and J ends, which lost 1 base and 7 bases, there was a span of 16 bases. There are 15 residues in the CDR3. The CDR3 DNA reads TGTGCCAGCAGTGAAGTCCTGCAGGGGTTTCGGACCCAGTACTTC. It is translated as CASSEVLQGFRTQYF. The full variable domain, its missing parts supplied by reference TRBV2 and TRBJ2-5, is EPEVTQTPSHQVTQMGQEVILRCVPISNHLYFYWYRQILGQKVEFLVSFYNNEISEKSEIFDDQFSVERPDGSNFTLKIRSTKLEDSAMYFCASSEVLQGFRTQYFGPGTRLLVL.

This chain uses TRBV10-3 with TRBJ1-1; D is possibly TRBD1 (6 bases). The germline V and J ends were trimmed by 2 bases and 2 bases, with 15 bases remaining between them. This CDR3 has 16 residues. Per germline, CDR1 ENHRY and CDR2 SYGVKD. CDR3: CAISEGGTRGNTEAFF. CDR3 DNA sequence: TGTGCCATCAGTGAGGGAGGGACACGGGGTAACACTGAAGCTTTCTTT.

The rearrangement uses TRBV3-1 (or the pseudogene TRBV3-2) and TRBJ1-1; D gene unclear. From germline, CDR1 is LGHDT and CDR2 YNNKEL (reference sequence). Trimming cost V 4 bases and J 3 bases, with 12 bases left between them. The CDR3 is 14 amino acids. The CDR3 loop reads CASSPEGSDTEAFF. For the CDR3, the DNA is TGTGCCAGCAGCCCTGAGGGTTCCGACACTGAAGCTTTCTTT.

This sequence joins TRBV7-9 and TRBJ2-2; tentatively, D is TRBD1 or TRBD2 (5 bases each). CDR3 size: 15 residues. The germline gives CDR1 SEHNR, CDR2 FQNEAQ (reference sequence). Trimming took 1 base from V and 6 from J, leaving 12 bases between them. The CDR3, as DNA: TGTGCCAGCAGCTTAGGGGGACCAACGTCCGGGGAGCTGTTTTTT. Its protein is CASSLGGPTSGELFF.

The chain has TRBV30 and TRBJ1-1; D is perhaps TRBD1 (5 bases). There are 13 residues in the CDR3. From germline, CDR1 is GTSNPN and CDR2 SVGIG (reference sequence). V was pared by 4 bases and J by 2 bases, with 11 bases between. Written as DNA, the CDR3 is TGTGCCTGGAATTGGAGGGGAAACACTGAAGCTTTCTTT. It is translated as CAWNWRGNTEAFF. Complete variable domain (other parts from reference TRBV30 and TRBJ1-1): SQTIHQWPATLVQPVGSPLSLECTVEGTSNPNLYWYRQAAGRGLQLLFYSVGIGQISSEVPQNLSASRPQDRQFILSSKKLLLSDSGFYLCAWNWRGNTEAFFGQGTRLTVV.

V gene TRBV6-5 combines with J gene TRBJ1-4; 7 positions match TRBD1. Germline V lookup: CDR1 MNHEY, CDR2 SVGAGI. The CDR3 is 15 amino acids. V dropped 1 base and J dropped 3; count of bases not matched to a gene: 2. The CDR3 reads CASSYLGTANEKLFF. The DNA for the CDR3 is TGTGCCAGCAGTTACTTAGGGACAGCTAATGAAAAACTGTTTTTT.

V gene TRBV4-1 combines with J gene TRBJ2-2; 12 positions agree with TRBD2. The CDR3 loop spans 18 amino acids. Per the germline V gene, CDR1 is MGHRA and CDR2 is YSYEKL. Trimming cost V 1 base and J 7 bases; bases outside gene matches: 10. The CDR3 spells CASSQGGTSGFFGGELFF. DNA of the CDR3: TGCGCCAGCAGCCAAGGTGGGACTAGCGGGTTTTTTGGCGGGGAGCTGTTTTTT.

In DNA, the CDR3 is TGTGCCAGCAGCCAAGGGCCGACAGGGAGGTATGGCTACACCTTC. Amino acids: CASSQGPTGRYGYTF. The chain carries TRBV14 and TRBJ1-2, with 7 bases fitting TRBD1. Germline V gene sequence: CDR1 SGHDN, CDR2 FVKESK. With 1 base clipped from V and 5 bases from J, the junction kept 7 bases outside the gene matches. The CDR3 length is 15 residues.

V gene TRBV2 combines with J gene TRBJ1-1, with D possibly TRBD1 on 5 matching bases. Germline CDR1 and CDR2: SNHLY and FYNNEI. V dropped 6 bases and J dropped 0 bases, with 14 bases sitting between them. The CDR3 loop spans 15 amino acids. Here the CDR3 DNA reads TGTGCCAGCAGGACGGAGGGGATAATGAACACTGAAGCTTTCTTT. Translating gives CASRTEGIMNTEAFF.

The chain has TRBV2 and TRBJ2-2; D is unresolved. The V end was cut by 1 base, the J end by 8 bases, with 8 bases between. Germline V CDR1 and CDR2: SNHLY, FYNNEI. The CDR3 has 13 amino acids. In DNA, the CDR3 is TGTGCCAGCAGTGAAGGACACGTAGGGGAGCTGTTTTTT. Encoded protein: CASSEGHVGELFF.